The 12 T cell receptor beta chains below come from one sample, sequenced in a study of cytomegalovirus exposure and HLA in healthy donors. The protocol was immunoSEQ multiplex PCR, while the TCRdb copy is restricted to in-frame clones and leaves out a portion. The table includes approximately 270,000 clones, approximately 83% detected once. The sample consisted of PBMCs. These TCRs come from a woman younger than 35 in good health and CMV-seronegative.

This clone showed up just a few times. V usage is TRBV14 and J usage is TRBJ2-7, with TRBD1 matching 8 bases. V lost 3 bases to trimming and J lost 6 bases; unmatched junction nucleotides: 7. The CDR3 is 14 amino acids. Germline V gives CDR1 SGHDN, CDR2 FVKESK. CDR3 bases: TGTGCCAGCAGCCATCGGACAGGGTTCCGCGAGCAGTACTTC. Translation gives CASSHRTGFREQYF.

The chain couples TRBV2 to TRBJ2-7; 9 bases align to TRBD1. The V and J ends lost 3 bases and 7 bases, in that order; junction bases with no gene match: 7. The CDR3 extends over 14 amino acids. Per the germline V gene, CDR1 is SNHLY and CDR2 is FYNNEI. The CDR3 here is CASSDDRGTREQYF. For the CDR3, the DNA is TGTGCCAGCAGTGATGACAGGGGGACCCGGGAGCAGTACTTC.

The chain uses TRBV19 and TRBJ1-2; 7 bases are a match to TRBD1. The J segment lost 6 bases and the V segment lost 7 bases, leaving 5 bases of the junction unmatched. CDR3 size: 12 residues. Germline V gives CDR1 LNHDA, CDR2 SQIVND (reference sequence). This CDR3 is CASTHTGDGYTF. The CDR3 nucleotides read TGTGCCAGTACCCATACAGGGGATGGCTACACCTTC.

The V and J genes are TRBV28 and TRBJ2-7; D remains ambiguous. Between the trimmed V and J ends, which lost 5 bases and 7 bases, there was a span of 12 bases. The CDR3 runs 12 residues. Germline V gene sequence: CDR1 MDHEN, CDR2 SYDVKM. In nucleotides, the CDR3 is TGTGCCAGCAGTCCCTATGTGATTGAGCAGTACTTC. Translated, it gives CASSPYVIEQYF.

This sequence joins TRBV29-1 and TRBJ2-7; unclear D gene. In germline, CDR1 is SQVTM, CDR2 ANQGSEA. V was clipped by 0 bases and J by 2 bases, with 5 bases between them. The CDR3 contains 12 residues. In nucleotides, the CDR3 is TGCAGCGTTGAAGATAGAACCTACGAGCAGTACTTC. This encodes CSVEDRTYEQYF.

The V call is TRBV29-1, the J call TRBJ2-2; D may be TRBD1 (5 bases). V shed 6 bases and J shed 2 bases, with 13 bases lying between them. This CDR3 is 14 amino acids long. Germline V gene lookup returns CDR1 SQVTM and CDR2 ANQGSEA. For the CDR3, the DNA is TGCAGCGTGGGGCCCAGGGCTAACACCGGGGAGCTGTTTTTT. Amino acid sequence: CSVGPRANTGELFF.

This sequence joins TRBV14 and TRBJ2-7, with D possibly TRBD1 on 5 matching bases. Per the germline V gene, CDR1 is SGHDN and CDR2 is FVKESK. Trimming removed 8 bases at V and 0 bases at J, with 17 bases between. This CDR3 is built from 15 residues. CDR3 in DNA: TGTGCCAGCGGGTCCCTAGGTACAGGCTCCTACGAGCAGTACTTC. Its protein is CASGSLGTGSYEQYF.

V usage is TRBV11-2 and J usage is TRBJ1-1, with D unclear. This CDR3 comprises 12 residues. CDR1 and CDR2 (germline): SGHAT, FQNNGV. Trimming stripped 5 bases from V and 1 base from J, with 5 bases between. This chain's CDR3 is CASSHRNTEAFF. In DNA, the CDR3 is TGTGCCAGCAGCCATAGGAACACTGAAGCTTTCTTT.

The chain carries TRBV7-3 and TRBJ1-2, with D perhaps TRBD1 (5 bases). The germline V gene has CDR1 SGHTA and CDR2 FQGTGA. This CDR3 is 14 amino acids long. V was clipped by 5 bases and J by 8 bases, with 18 bases between them. The CDR3 DNA reads as TGTGCCAGCAGCCTTGCGGAACAGGCGCGGGGCTACACCTTC. Encoded protein: CASSLAEQARGYTF.

The chain uses TRBV6-5 and TRBJ1-4; D remains unclear. Trimming stripped 3 bases from V and 0 bases from J, with 5 bases between. The CDR3 runs to 14 residues. The germline gives CDR1 MNHEY, CDR2 SVGAGI. For the CDR3, the DNA is TGTGCCAGCAGTTATCAAACAACTAATGAAAAACTGTTTTTT. It yields the protein CASSYQTTNEKLFF.

The rearrangement links TRBV4-3 to TRBJ2-3; D not certain. The CDR3 extends over 14 amino acids. With 6 bases removed from V and 4 bases from J, the gap between germline ends came to 14 bases. Germline CDR1 is LGHNA and CDR2 is YSLEER. The CDR3 sequence: CASSGPGEADTQYF. The CDR3 bases are TGCGCCAGCAGTGGTCCGGGTGAGGCAGATACGCAGTATTTT.

This rearrangement joins TRBV7-3 to TRBJ1-1, with D tentatively TRBD1 (6 bases). This CDR3 region has 14 residues. V was pared by 5 bases and J by 1 base, with 11 bases between. From germline, CDR1 is SGHTA and CDR2 FQGTGA. The CDR3: CASSVQGENTEAFF. The CDR3 DNA reads as TGTGCCAGCAGCGTACAGGGAGAGAACACTGAAGCTTTCTTT.